Listed below are T cell receptor beta chains from one sample, sequenced in a study of T cell changes during pregnancy in multiple sclerosis. Profiled with immunoSEQ multiplex PCR; TCRdb holds only in-frame clones, not every one. The table records more than 55,000 clones, around 94% of them present only once. Sequenced material: CD8+ T cells from peripheral blood mononuclear cells, taken in the third trimester of pregnancy. The receptors here all came from a female donor with multiple sclerosis, enrolled in a pregnancy study. Both conserved end residues are part of each CDR3. Fields, in order: V gene, clone size, D gene, J gene, CDR3 protein, CDR3 DNA. The D gene is left open where the match is weak. Part of the rows lack a size; the others show once, few, many or a class for expanded clones.

v_gene: TRBV7-2
abundance: .
d_gene: .
j_gene: TRBJ1-5
CDR3aa: CASSFGGRGLLGNQPQHF
CDR3nt: TGTGCCAGCAGCTTTGGAGGACGGGGACTTTTAGGCAATCAGCCCCAGCATTTT

v_gene: TRBV11-2
abundance: .
d_gene: .
j_gene: TRBJ2-7
CDR3aa: CASSPTPGESSYEQYF
CDR3nt: TGTGCCAGCAGCCCGACCCCAGGGGAATCTTCCTACGAGCAGTACTTC

v_gene: TRBV7-2
abundance: .
d_gene: TRBD1
j_gene: TRBJ1-4
CDR3aa: CASSPLTGGVGKLFF
CDR3nt: TGTGCCAGCAGCCCCTTAACAGGGGGCGTCGGAAAACTGTTTTTT

v_gene: TRBV6-1
abundance: .
d_gene: .
j_gene: TRBJ2-7
CDR3aa: CASSVQGEAYEQYF
CDR3nt: TGTGCCAGCAGTGTGCAGGGCGAAGCCTACGAGCAGTACTTC

v_gene: TRBV29-1
abundance: once
d_gene: .
j_gene: TRBJ2-1
CDR3aa: CSVGWGEPYNEQFF
CDR3nt: TGCAGCGTTGGGTGGGGGGAGCCGTACAATGAGCAGTTCTTC

v_gene: TRBV6-1
abundance: .
d_gene: TRBD1
j_gene: TRBJ1-1
CDR3aa: CASSEAPTGPTEAFF
CDR3nt: TGTGCCAGCAGTGAGGCCCCGACAGGGCCCACTGAAGCTTTCTTT

v_gene: TRBV27
abundance: .
d_gene: TRBD1
j_gene: TRBJ2-7
CDR3aa: CASSSRTGRNEQYF
CDR3nt: TGTGCCAGCAGTTCTCGGACAGGGAGGAACGAGCAGTACTTC

v_gene: TRBV7-3
abundance: .
d_gene: TRBD2
j_gene: TRBJ2-7
CDR3aa: CASSIYSGPRYEQYF
CDR3nt: TGTGCCAGCAGTATCTATAGCGGGCCAAGATACGAGCAGTACTTC

v_gene: TRBV4-3
abundance: .
d_gene: .
j_gene: TRBJ2-1
CDR3aa: CASSQGLPGHHNEQFF
CDR3nt: TGCGCCAGCAGCCAAGGCCTACCGGGACACCACAATGAGCAGTTCTTC

v_gene: TRBV4-1
abundance: .
d_gene: .
j_gene: TRBJ2-7
CDR3aa: CASSQEFKQPYEQYF
CDR3nt: TGCGCCAGCAGCCAAGAATTTAAACAGCCCTACGAGCAGTACTTC

v_gene: TRBV2
abundance: .
d_gene: .
j_gene: TRBJ1-1
CDR3aa: CASSPRHPGENTEAFF
CDR3nt: TGTGCCAGCAGTCCCAGACACCCAGGGGAGAACACTGAAGCTTTCTTT

v_gene: TRBV28
abundance: .
d_gene: .
j_gene: TRBJ1-5
CDR3aa: CASTSGFNQPQHF
CDR3nt: TGTGCCAGCACCTCAGGGTTCAATCAGCCCCAGCATTTT

v_gene: TRBV7-6
abundance: .
d_gene: TRBD2
j_gene: TRBJ2-7
CDR3aa: CASSLGPSGRTNMYEQYF
CDR3nt: TGTGCCAGCAGCTTAGGACCCAGCGGGAGGACTAATATGTACGAGCAGTACTTC

v_gene: TRBV4-3
abundance: .
d_gene: .
j_gene: TRBJ1-2
CDR3aa: CASSQVGGQVVGYGYTF
CDR3nt: TGCGCCAGCAGCCAAGTTGGCGGGCAGGTTGTGGGGTATGGCTACACCTTC